This T cell receptor beta chain was found in a study of T cells in Graves' hyperthyroidism and ophthalmopathy. The V and J ends lost 2 bases and 7 bases respectively, with 11 bases between them. Germline CDR1 and CDR2: MNHNS and SASEGT. The CDR3 totals 14 residues. Amplification of TCR beta CDR3 regions used RNA as the template. A first-round RT-PCR of the TCR CDR3 used the HTBI primer set. TCRdb fed the multiplex PCR reads into MiXCR, producing one record per CDR3 protein. The table records over 450,000 distinct CDR3 sequences, around 14% of them present only once. This sequence was found in a young woman with Graves' hyperthyroidism. Sequenced: blood. The chain has TRBV6-1 and TRBJ1-4; possible D gene TRBD1, 5 bases. The CDR3 spells CASSERTRGEKLFF. CDR3 nucleotides: TGTGCCAGCAGTGAAAGGACAAGGGGTGAAAAACTGTTTTTT.